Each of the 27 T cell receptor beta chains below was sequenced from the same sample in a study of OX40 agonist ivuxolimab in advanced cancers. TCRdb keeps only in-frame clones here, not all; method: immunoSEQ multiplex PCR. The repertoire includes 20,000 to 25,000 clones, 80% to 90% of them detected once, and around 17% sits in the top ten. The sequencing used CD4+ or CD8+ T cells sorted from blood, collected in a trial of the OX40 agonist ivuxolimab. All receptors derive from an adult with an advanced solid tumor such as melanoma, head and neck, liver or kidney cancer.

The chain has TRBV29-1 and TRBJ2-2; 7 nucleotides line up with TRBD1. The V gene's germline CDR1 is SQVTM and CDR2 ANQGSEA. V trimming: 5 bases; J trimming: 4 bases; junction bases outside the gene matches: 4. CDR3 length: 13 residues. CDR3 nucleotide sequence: TGCAGCGTTCAGGGGGATGGCACCGGGGAGCTGTTTTTT. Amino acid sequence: CSVQGDGTGELFF.

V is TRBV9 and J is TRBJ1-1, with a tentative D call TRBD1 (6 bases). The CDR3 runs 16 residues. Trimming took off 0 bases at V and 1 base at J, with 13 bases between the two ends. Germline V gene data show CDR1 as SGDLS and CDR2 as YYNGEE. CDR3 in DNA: TGTGCCAGCAGCGTAGGCGGGGGGGCGAAGAACACTGAAGCTTTCTTT. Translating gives CASSVGGGAKNTEAFF.

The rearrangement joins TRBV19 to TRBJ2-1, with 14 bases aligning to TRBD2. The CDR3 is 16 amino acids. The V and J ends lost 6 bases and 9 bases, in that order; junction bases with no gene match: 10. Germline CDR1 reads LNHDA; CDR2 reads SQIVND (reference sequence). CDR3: CASRYSGTSGSREQFF. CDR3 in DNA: TGTGCCAGTAGGTACTCCGGGACTAGCGGGAGTCGTGAGCAGTTCTTC.

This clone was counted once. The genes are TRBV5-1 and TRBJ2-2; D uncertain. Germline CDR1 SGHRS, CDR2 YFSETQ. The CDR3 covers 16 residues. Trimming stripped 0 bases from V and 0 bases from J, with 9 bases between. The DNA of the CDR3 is TGCGCCAGCAGCTTGGCCCCACGGGCGAACACCGGGGAGCTGTTTTTT. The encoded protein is CASSLAPRANTGELFF.

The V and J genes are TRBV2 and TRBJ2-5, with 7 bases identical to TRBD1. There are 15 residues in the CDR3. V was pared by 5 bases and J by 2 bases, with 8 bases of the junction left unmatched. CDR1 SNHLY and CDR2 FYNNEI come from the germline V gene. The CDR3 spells CASSPDRTDQETQYF. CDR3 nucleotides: TGTGCCAGCAGTCCGGACAGGACTGATCAAGAGACCCAGTACTTC.

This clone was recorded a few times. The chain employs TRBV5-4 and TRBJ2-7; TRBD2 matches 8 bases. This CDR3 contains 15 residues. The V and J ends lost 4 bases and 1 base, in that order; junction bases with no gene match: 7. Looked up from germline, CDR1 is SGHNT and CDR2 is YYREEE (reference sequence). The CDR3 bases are TGTGCCAGCAGCGAAGGGACTAGTCTGTCCTACGAGCAGTACTTC. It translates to CASSEGTSLSYEQYF. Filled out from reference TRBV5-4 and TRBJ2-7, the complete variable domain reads ETGVTQSPTHLIKTRGQQVTLRCSSQSGHNTVSWYQQALGQGPQFIFQYYREEENGRGNFPPRFSGLQFPNYSSELNVNALELDDSALYLCASSEGTSLSYEQYFGPGTRLTVT.

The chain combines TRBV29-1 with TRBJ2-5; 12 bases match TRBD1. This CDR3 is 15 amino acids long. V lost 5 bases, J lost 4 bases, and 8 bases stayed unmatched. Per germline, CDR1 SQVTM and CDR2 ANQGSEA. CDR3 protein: CSVRFGTGGSETQYF. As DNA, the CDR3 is TGCAGCGTTCGATTTGGGACAGGGGGCTCAGAGACCCAGTACTTC.

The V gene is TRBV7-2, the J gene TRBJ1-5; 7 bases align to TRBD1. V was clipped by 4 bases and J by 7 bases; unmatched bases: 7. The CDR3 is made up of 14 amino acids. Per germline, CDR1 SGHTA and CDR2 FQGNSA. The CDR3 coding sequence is TGTGCCAGCAGCTCCACAGGGGTATGGCAGCCCCAGCATTTT. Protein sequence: CASSSTGVWQPQHF.

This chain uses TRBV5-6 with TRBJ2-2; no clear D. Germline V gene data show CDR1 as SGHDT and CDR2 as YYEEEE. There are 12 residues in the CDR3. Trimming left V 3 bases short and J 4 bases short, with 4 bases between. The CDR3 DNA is TGTGCCAGCAGCTCTACCACCGGGGAGCTGTTTTTT. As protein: CASSSTTGELFF.

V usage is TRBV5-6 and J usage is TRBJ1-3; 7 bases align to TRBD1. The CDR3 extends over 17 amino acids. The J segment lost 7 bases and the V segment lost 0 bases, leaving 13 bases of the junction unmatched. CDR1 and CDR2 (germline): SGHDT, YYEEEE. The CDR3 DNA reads TGTGCCAGCAGCTTGGCCGCCCCCCAGGGGGTGATGAACACCATATATTTT. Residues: CASSLAAPQGVMNTIYF.

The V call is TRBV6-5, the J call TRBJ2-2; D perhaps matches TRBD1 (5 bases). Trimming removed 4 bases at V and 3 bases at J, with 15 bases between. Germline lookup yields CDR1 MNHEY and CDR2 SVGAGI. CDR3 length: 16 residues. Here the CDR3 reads CASSSPSQVYTGELFF. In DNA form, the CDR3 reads TGTGCCAGCAGTTCTCCCTCACAGGTTTACACCGGGGAGCTGTTTTTT.

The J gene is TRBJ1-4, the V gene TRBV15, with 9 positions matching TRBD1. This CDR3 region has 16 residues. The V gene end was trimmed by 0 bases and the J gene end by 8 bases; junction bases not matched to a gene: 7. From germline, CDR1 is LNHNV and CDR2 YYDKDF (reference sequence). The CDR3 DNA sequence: TGTGCCACCAGCAGAGATCGGGGACAGGGCGAGGAAAAACTGTTTTTT. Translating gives CATSRDRGQGEEKLFF.

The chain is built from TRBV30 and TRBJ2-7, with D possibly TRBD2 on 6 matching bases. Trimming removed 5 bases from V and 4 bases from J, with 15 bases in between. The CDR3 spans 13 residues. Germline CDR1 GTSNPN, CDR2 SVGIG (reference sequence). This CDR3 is CAWARGMGYEQYF. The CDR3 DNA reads TGTGCCTGGGCTCGGGGGATGGGGTACGAGCAGTACTTC.

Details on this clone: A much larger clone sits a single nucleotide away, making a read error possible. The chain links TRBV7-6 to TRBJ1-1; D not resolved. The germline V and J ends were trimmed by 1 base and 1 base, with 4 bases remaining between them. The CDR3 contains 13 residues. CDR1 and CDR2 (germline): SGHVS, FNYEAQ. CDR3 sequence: CASSLGANTEAFF. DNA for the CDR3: TGTGCCAGCAGCTTAGGTGCGAACACTGAAGCTTTCTTT.

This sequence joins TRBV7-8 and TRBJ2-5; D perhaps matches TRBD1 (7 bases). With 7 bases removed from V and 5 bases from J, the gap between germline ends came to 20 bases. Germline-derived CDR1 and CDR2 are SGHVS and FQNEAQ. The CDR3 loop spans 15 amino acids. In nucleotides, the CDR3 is TGTGCCAGCACCCTTACCCGGCGGGGACAGGAGACCCAGTACTTC. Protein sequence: CASTLTRRGQETQYF.

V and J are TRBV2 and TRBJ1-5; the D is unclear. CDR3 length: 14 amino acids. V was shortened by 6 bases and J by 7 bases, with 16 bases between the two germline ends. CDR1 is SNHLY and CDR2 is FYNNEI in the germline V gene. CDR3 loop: CASSPWEGGQPQHF. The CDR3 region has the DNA TGTGCCAGCAGCCCGTGGGAGGGAGGGCAGCCCCAGCATTTT.

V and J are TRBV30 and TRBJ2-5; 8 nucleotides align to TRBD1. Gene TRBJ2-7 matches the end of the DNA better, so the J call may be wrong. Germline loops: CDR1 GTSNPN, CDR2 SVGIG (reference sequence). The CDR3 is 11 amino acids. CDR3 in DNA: TGTGCCTGGGGGACAGGCTACGAGCAGTACTTC. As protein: CAWGTGYEQYF.

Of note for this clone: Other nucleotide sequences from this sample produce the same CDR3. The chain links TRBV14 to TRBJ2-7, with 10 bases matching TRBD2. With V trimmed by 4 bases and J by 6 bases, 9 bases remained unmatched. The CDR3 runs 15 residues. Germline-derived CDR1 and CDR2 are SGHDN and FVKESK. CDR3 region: CASSRPGLASREQYF. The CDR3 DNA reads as TGTGCCAGCAGCCGCCCGGGACTAGCGAGTCGCGAGCAGTACTTC.

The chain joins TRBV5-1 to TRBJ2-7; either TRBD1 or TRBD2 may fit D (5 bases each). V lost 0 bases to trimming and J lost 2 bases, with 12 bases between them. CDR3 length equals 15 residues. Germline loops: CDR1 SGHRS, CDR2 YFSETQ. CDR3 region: CASSLVPGPPYEQYF. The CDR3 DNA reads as TGCGCCAGCAGCTTGGTTCCGGGACCCCCCTACGAGCAGTACTTC.

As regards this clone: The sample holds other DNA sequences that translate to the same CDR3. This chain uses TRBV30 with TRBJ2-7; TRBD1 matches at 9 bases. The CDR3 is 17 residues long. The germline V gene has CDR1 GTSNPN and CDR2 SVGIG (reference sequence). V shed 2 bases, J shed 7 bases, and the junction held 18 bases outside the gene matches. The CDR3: CAWSKGRQGGARGEQYF. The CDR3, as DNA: TGTGCCTGGAGTAAGGGGCGACAGGGGGGGGCTCGGGGAGAGCAGTACTTC.

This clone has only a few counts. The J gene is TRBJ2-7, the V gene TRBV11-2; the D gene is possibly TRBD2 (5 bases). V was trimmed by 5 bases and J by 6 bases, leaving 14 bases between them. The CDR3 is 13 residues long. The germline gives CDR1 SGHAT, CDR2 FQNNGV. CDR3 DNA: TGTGCCAGCAGCCCCACGGGGTCTCGCGAGCAGTACTTC. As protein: CASSPTGSREQYF.

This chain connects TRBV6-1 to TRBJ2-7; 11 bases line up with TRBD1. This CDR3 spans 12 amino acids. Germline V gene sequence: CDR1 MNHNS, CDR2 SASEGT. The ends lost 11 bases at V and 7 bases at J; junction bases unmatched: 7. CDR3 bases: TGTGCCGTGCGGGGACAGGGGGGGGAGCAGTACTTC. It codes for CAVRGQGGEQYF.

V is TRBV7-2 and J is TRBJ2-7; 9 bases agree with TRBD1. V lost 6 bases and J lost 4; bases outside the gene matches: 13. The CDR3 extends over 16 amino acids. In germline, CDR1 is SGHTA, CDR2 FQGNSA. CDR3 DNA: TGTGCCAGCAGTTATACAGGGGGCTTCTCCATGTACGAGCAGTACTTC. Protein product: CASSYTGGFSMYEQYF.

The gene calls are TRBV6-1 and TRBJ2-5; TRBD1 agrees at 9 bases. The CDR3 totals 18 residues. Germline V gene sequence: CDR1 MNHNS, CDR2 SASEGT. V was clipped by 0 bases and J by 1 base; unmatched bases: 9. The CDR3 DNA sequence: TGTGCCAGCAGTGAAGCGCGAGGTGGGGACAGGGCCCAAGAGACCCAGTACTTC. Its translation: CASSEARGGDRAQETQYF.

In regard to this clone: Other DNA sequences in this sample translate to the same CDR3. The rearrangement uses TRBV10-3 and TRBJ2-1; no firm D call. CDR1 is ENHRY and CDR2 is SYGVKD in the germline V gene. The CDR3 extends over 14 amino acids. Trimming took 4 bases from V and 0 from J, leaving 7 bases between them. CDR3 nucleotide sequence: TGTGCCATCAGTGTGGGGTCCTCCTACAATGAGCAGTTCTTC. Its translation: CAISVGSSYNEQFF.

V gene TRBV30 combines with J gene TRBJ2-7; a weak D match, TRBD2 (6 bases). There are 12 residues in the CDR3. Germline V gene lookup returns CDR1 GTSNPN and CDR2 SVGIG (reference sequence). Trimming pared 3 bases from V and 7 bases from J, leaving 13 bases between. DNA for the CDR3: TGTGCCTGGAGCCCCCAGCGGGTGGAGCAGTACTTC. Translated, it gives CAWSPQRVEQYF.

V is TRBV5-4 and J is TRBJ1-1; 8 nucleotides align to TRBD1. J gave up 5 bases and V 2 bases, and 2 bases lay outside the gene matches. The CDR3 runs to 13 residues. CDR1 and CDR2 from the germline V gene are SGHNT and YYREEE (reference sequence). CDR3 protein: CASSLQGGTEAFF. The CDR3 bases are TGTGCCAGCAGCTTACAGGGGGGGACTGAAGCTTTCTTT. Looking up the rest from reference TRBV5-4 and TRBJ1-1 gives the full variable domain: ETGVTQSPTHLIKTRGQQVTLRCSSQSGHNTVSWYQQALGQGPQFIFQYYREEENGRGNFPPRFSGLQFPNYSSELNVNALELDDSALYLCASSLQGGTEAFFGQGTRLTVV.